What follows is one T cell receptor beta chain and its context. The antigen is unknown. This entry belongs to a study of neoadjuvant anti-PD-1 for oral cavity cancer. Trimming cost V 2 bases and J 4 bases, with 16 bases left between them. CDR3 size: 16 residues. Germline V gene lookup returns CDR1 SGHDT and CDR2 YYEEEE. The time point here: after neoadjuvant nivolumab, at surgical resection. Patients had HPV-negative, locally advanced oral cavity squamous cell carcinoma. TCRdb's table, derived via immunoSEQ multiplex PCR, lists solely in-frame clones and lacks some. The profile shows tens of thousands of clones, 25% to 30% of them singletons. Findings of the study overall: Post-treatment tumors with larger preexisting clones showed more shrinkage. Higher pretreatment blood Treg/Th17 ratios correlated with higher pretreatment blood and lower post-treatment tumor TCRbeta clonality.

The V and J genes are TRBV5-6 and TRBJ1-3, with D possibly matching TRBD1 (6 bases). This receptor was identified in a person aged 35-79 years with oral cavity squamous cell carcinoma. Sequenced here: tumor tissue, sampled after nivolumab (anti-PD-1) treatment. The CDR3 loop is CASSFIGGQRGNTIYF. As DNA, the CDR3 is TGTGCCAGCAGCTTTATTGGGGGCCAGCGAGGAAACACCATATATTTT.